This TCR beta chain was documented in a study of vaccination and CD4 T cells after COVID-19. Cultured CD4+ T cells had their DNA profiled by the Oncomine TCR Beta short-read assay. TCRdb re-called the PCR reads through MiXCR, storing one row per CDR3 protein. The table lists more than 20,000 distinct CDR3 sequences, 66% of them singletons, with 3.5% to 4.5% in the top ten. As to this clonotype: Antigen: not known.

Documented treatment: roughly 10-day PBMC culture with coronavirus spike peptide pools or control peptides (ViraFEST assay). Germline-derived CDR1 and CDR2 are DFQATT and SNEGSKA (reference sequence). V lost 7 bases and J lost 0, with 9 bases in between. The CDR3 is 12 amino acids. The V and J genes are TRBV20-1 and TRBJ1-1, with D uncertain. This receptor was obtained from a human donor who had recovered from COVID-19. The material sequenced was CD4+ T cells from blood, cultured in vitro. The CDR3 sequence is CSGRRMNTEAFF. Here the CDR3 DNA reads TGCAGTGGAAGACGGATGAACACTGAAGCTTTCTTT.